Listed here are 27 T cell receptor beta chains from one sample, sequenced in a study of blood T cell repertoires in COVID-19. The repertoire was sequenced with immunoSEQ multiplex PCR; TCRdb's copy has only in-frame clones and lacks some. The sample gives around 310,000 clones, roughly 90% of which show up once; around 0.97% is in the top ten. The sequenced material came from peripheral blood. The source is a woman in her thirties or forties with COVID-19, enrolled during active disease.

The rearrangement uses TRBV13 and TRBJ2-1, with 8 bases matching TRBD1. Germline loops: CDR1 PRHDT, CDR2 FYEKMQ (reference sequence). CDR3 size: 15 residues. J was trimmed by 4 bases and V by 5 bases; bases with no gene match: 7. The CDR3 region has the DNA TGTGCCAGCAGCGGGCCGGGACAGGTTTACAATGAGCAGTTCTTC. Protein product: CASSGPGQVYNEQFF.

This clone was observed a single time. For the CDR3, the DNA is TGTGCCTGGAGTGTAGGCGGTGAACTGTTTTTT. Translated: CAWSVGGELFF. The genes are TRBV30 and TRBJ1-4; D remains unclear. This CDR3 has 11 amino acids. Trimming shortened V by 0 bases and J by 12 bases, and 8 bases separated the two germline ends. CDR1 GTSNPN and CDR2 SVGIG come from the germline V gene (reference sequence).

This chain links TRBV11-2 with TRBJ2-7; a weak D match, TRBD2 (6 bases). The CDR3 runs to 15 residues. Germline CDR1 and CDR2: SGHAT and FQNNGV. The V and J ends lost 6 bases and 6 bases respectively, with 21 bases between them. CDR3 protein: CASSFYGGSRLEQYF. Here the CDR3 DNA reads TGTGCCAGCAGTTTTTATGGGGGGTCTCGTCTCGAGCAGTACTTC.

The chain couples TRBV11-2 to TRBJ1-2; D remains ambiguous. CDR1 and CDR2 from the germline V gene are SGHAT and FQNNGV. CDR3 length: 13 amino acids. Trimming removed 1 base from V and 8 bases from J, with 11 bases in between. In DNA form, the CDR3 reads TGTGCCAGCAGCTTAGTTGACGGGTCCGGCTACACCTTC. This gives the protein CASSLVDGSGYTF. Filled out from reference TRBV11-2 and TRBJ1-2, the complete variable domain reads EAGVAQSPRYKIIEKRQSVAFWCNPISGHATLYWYQQILGQGPKLLIQFQNNGVVDDSQLPKDRFSAERLKGVDSTLKIQPAKLEDSAVYLCASSLVDGSGYTFGSGTRLTVV.

Of note for this clone: One end of the junction varies from germline; a read error may be responsible. This chain joins TRBV27 and TRBJ1-5, with a weak D call TRBD1 (5 bases). The CDR3 has 15 amino acids. CDR1 is MNHEY and CDR2 is SMNVEV in the germline V gene (reference sequence). CDR3 DNA sequence: TGTGCCAGCAGTATATCCAGGGTTTTGAATCAGCCCCAGCATTTT. It is translated as CASSISRVLNQPQHF.

In this sample, this clone turned up once. The chain links TRBV18 to TRBJ2-3; D is unresolved. The CDR3 runs to 13 residues. The V gene's germline CDR1 is KGHSH and CDR2 LQKENI. The V end lost 4 bases, the J end lost 1 base, and 6 bases lay between the germline ends. The CDR3 reads CASSRARTDTQYF. The CDR3 region has the DNA TGTGCCAGCTCACGGGCCCGCACAGATACGCAGTATTTT. Filled out from reference TRBV18 and TRBJ2-3, the complete variable domain reads NAGVMQNPRHLVRRRGQEARLRCSPMKGHSHVYWYRQLPEEGLKFMVYLQKENIIDESGMPKERFSAEFPKEGPSILRIQQVVRGDSAAYFCASSRARTDTQYFGPGTRLTVL.

This chain connects TRBV5-4 to TRBJ2-1; maybe TRBD2 (6 bases). The V end was cut by 2 bases, the J end by 3 bases, with 12 bases between. Germline V gives CDR1 SGHNT, CDR2 YYREEE (reference sequence). The CDR3 length is 15 residues. The CDR3 spells CASSFSGEIYNEQFF. CDR3 bases: TGTGCCAGCAGCTTCTCGGGAGAGATCTACAATGAGCAGTTCTTC.

The V call is TRBV4-1, the J call TRBJ1-5; possibly TRBD1 for D (5 bases). Germline CDR1 is MGHRA and CDR2 is YSYEKL. Trimming stripped 1 base from V and 0 bases from J, with 10 bases between. The CDR3 covers 16 residues. The CDR3 loop reads CASSQVRQFSNQPQHF. The CDR3 DNA follows: TGCGCCAGCAGCCAAGTGAGACAGTTTAGCAATCAGCCCCAGCATTTT.

The chain is built from TRBV6-5 and TRBJ2-1; the D is unclear. V was pared by 4 bases and J by 7 bases, with 20 bases between. The V gene's germline CDR1 is MNHEY and CDR2 SVGAGI. This CDR3 has 16 amino acids. DNA for the CDR3: TGTGCCAGCAGTTCCCTTCGAGGTTTAGCTACTAATGAGCAGTTCTTC. Translated, it gives CASSSLRGLATNEQFF.

CDR3 nucleotides: TGTGCCAGCAGTTTTACAGGCATTCAGTACTTC. Translated: CASSFTGIQYF. J is TRBJ2-4 and V is TRBV28; TRBD1 is a possible D gene (5 bases). CDR1 MDHEN and CDR2 SYDVKM come from the germline V gene. This CDR3 is 11 amino acids long. V was trimmed by 3 bases and J by 9 bases, leaving 6 bases between them.

The CDR3 coding sequence is TGTGCCACCGGAGCTTTCCCCTATGGCTACACCTTC. Amino acid sequence: CATGAFPYGYTF. This chain uses TRBV15 with TRBJ1-2; D uncertain. CDR3 length: 12 amino acids. Germline-derived CDR1 and CDR2 are LNHNV and YYDKDF (reference sequence). V lost 8 bases to trimming and J lost 4 bases, with 11 bases between them. The full variable domain, its missing parts supplied by reference TRBV15 and TRBJ1-2, is DAMVIQNPRYQVTQFGKPVTLSCSQTLNHNVMYWYQQKSSQAPKLLFHYYDKDFNNEADTPDNFQSRRPNTSFCFLDIRSPGLGDTAMYLCATGAFPYGYTFGSGTRLTVV.

The chain carries TRBV9 and TRBJ1-1; 7 bases match TRBD1. V lost 3 bases, J lost 1 base, and 3 bases stayed unmatched. This CDR3 has 14 residues. The germline gives CDR1 SGDLS, CDR2 YYNGEE. In nucleotides, the CDR3 is TGTGCCAGCAGCGCCCGACAGGGGAACACTGAAGCTTTCTTT. Its protein is CASSARQGNTEAFF.

This rearrangement joins TRBV2 to TRBJ2-2, with 9 positions matching TRBD1. CDR1 is SNHLY, CDR2 FYNNEI, per germline. Trimming took 8 bases from V and 4 from J; bases not matched to a gene: 14. The CDR3 is made up of 17 amino acids. Here the CDR3 reads CASRGAPGQGPTGELFF. In nucleotides, the CDR3 is TGTGCCAGCCGGGGGGCCCCGGGACAGGGCCCCACCGGGGAGCTGTTTTTT.

This chain connects TRBV10-2 to TRBJ2-1; D gene uncertain. In germline, CDR1 is WSHSY, CDR2 SAAADI. This CDR3 is built from 14 residues. V dropped 4 bases and J dropped 0 bases, with 7 bases sitting between them. The CDR3 region is CASSAASSYNEQFF. DNA for the CDR3: TGCGCCAGCAGTGCTGCGAGCTCCTACAATGAGCAGTTCTTC.

The chain uses TRBV6-4 and TRBJ1-5; maybe TRBD1 (5 bases). V lost 4 bases and J lost 9, with 16 bases in between. Germline assignment: CDR1 MRHNA and CDR2 SNTAGT. This CDR3 is 14 amino acids long. The CDR3 DNA is TGTGCCAGCAGTGTTCGCAGGGTCTGGGGGCCCCAGCATTTT. Translating gives CASSVRRVWGPQHF.

The V call is TRBV7-9, the J call TRBJ2-7, with a tentative D call TRBD2 (6 bases). CDR1 is SEHNR and CDR2 is FQNEAQ in the germline V gene (reference sequence). This CDR3 spans 15 amino acids. Between the trimmed V and J ends, which lost 4 bases and 1 base, there was a span of 14 bases. CDR3 sequence (DNA): TGTGCCAGCAGCTCCGGGACTGGGGAGTCCTACGAGCAGTACTTC. This encodes CASSSGTGESYEQYF.

V gene TRBV30 combines with J gene TRBJ2-4, with a tentative D call TRBD2 (6 bases). V dropped 3 bases and J dropped 6 bases, with 24 bases sitting between them. This CDR3 is built from 17 residues. Germline V gene data show CDR1 as GTSNPN and CDR2 as SVGIG (reference sequence). The CDR3 nucleotides are TGTGCCTGGAGCTTGTCGGGGACTGGAAAAGGTTTAAACATTCAGTACTTC. This gives the protein CAWSLSGTGKGLNIQYF.

This chain joins TRBV7-9 and TRBJ1-3, with TRBD1 as a possible D gene (5 bases). The CDR3 contains 16 residues. Germline V gene data show CDR1 as SEHNR and CDR2 as FQNEAQ (reference sequence). Trimming cost V 7 bases and J 0 bases, with 16 bases left between them. CDR3 nucleotide sequence: TGTGCCAGCACCCCGGGACTGTGGTCCTCTGGAAACACCATATATTTT. Its protein is CASTPGLWSSGNTIYF.

The V gene is TRBV7-9, the J gene TRBJ2-3, with TRBD2 as a possible D gene (6 bases). Trimming cost V 8 bases and J 2 bases, with 8 bases left between them. The CDR3 length is 12 residues. From germline, CDR1 is SEHNR and CDR2 FQNEAQ (reference sequence). The CDR3, as DNA: TGTGCCAGCGGCGGGATCACAGATACGCAGTATTTT. It translates to CASGGITDTQYF.

The chain has TRBV4-3 and TRBJ2-3, with unresolved D. Germline V gene sequence: CDR1 LGHNA, CDR2 YSLEER. Trimming left V 1 base short and J 2 bases short, with 7 bases between. The CDR3 sequence is 14 residues long. The CDR3 spells CASSQALNTDTQYF. For the CDR3, the DNA is TGCGCCAGCAGCCAAGCTCTAAACACAGATACGCAGTATTTT.

The rearrangement links TRBV7-9 to TRBJ1-1; D may be TRBD1 (6 bases). CDR3 length: 15 amino acids. CDR1 is SEHNR, CDR2 FQNEAQ, per germline (reference sequence). V gave up 2 bases and J gave up 6 bases, with 16 bases separating them. The DNA for the CDR3 is TGTGCCAGCAGCTTAAGGGCAGGGGCGCCGGCTGAAGCTTTCTTT. Residues: CASSLRAGAPAEAFF.

This clone was found once. The chain uses TRBV3-1 (or the pseudogene TRBV3-2) and TRBJ1-6; no clear D gene. CDR3 size: 14 residues. Trimming cost V 1 base and J 6 bases, with 7 bases left between them. Germline-derived CDR1 and CDR2 are LGHDT and YNNKEL (reference sequence). CDR3 residues: CASSQAHSNSPLHF. CDR3 nucleotides: TGTGCCAGCAGCCAAGCACACAGTAATTCACCCCTCCACTTT.

The chain has TRBV28 and TRBJ1-2; TRBD1 aligns across 7 bases. Trimming at V came to 7 bases and at J to 2 bases, leaving 13 bases not matched to a gene. The CDR3 runs 16 residues. CDR1 and CDR2 from the germline V gene are MDHEN and SYDVKM. In nucleotides, the CDR3 is TGTGCCAGCAAGGGGGCGGGGACAGCAAACAACTATGGCTACACCTTC. Translating it yields CASKGAGTANNYGYTF.

The V and J genes are TRBV28 and TRBJ2-7, with TRBD2 matching 10 bases. Germline V gene data show CDR1 as MDHEN and CDR2 as SYDVKM. This CDR3 is 15 amino acids long. V dropped 5 bases and J dropped 3; count of bases not matched to a gene: 7. The CDR3 DNA is TGTGCCAGCAGTCCCGGACTAGCGGCTGGCTACGAGCAGTACTTC. It is translated as CASSPGLAAGYEQYF. The variable domain in full, completed from reference TRBV28 and TRBJ2-7, reads DVKVTQSSRYLVKRTGEKVFLECVQDMDHENMFWYRQDPGLGLRLIYFSYDVKMKEKGDIPEGYSVSREKKERFSLILESASTNQTSMYLCASSPGLAAGYEQYFGPGTRLTVT.

The chain uses TRBV28 and TRBJ1-1; 9 bases are shared with TRBD1. CDR1 and CDR2 (germline): MDHEN, SYDVKM. V dropped 5 bases and J dropped 6; count of bases not matched to a gene: 10. CDR3 length equals 15 residues. The CDR3 sequence: CASSLPGQGVAEAFF. The CDR3 DNA is TGTGCCAGCAGTCTGCCGGGACAGGGAGTCGCTGAAGCTTTCTTT. The entire variable domain, with the rest obtained from reference TRBV28 and TRBJ1-1, is as follows: DVKVTQSSRYLVKRTGEKVFLECVQDMDHENMFWYRQDPGLGLRLIYFSYDVKMKEKGDIPEGYSVSREKKERFSLILESASTNQTSMYLCASSLPGQGVAEAFFGQGTRLTVV.

This clone appeared a single time. The chain employs TRBV24-1 and TRBJ2-7, with a possible D match to TRBD2 (6 bases). The CDR3 contains 16 residues. Germline CDR1 is KGHDR and CDR2 is SFDVKD. V dropped 5 bases and J dropped 2 bases, with 18 bases sitting between them. CDR3 bases: TGTGCCACCAGTGCGCGCCGGGACTGCACTCCCTACGAGCAGTACTTC. Residues: CATSARRDCTPYEQYF.

The chain combines TRBV27 with TRBJ2-7, with 10 positions matching TRBD1. The V segment lost 6 bases and the J segment 1 base; nucleotides outside the gene matches: 9. In germline, CDR1 is MNHEY, CDR2 SMNVEV (reference sequence). The CDR3 runs to 16 residues. The CDR3 DNA reads as TGTGCCAGCAGGCCCGCGGGACAGGGGAATTCCTACGAGCAGTACTTC. It yields the protein CASRPAGQGNSYEQYF.